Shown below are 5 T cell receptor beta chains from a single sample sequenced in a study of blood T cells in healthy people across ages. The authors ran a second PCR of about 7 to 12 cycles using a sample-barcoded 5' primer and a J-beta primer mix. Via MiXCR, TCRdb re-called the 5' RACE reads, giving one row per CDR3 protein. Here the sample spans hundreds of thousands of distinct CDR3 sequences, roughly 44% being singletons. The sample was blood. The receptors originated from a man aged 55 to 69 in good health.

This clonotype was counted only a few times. Written as DNA, the CDR3 is TGCGCCAGCAGCCAAAGTTCCAGGCTGAACACTGAAGCTTTCTTT. Translation gives CASSQSSRLNTEAFF. The rearrangement joins TRBV4-3 to TRBJ1-1, with D unclear. Germline CDR1 is LGHNA and CDR2 is YSLEER. Trimming cost V 2 bases and J 0 bases, with 10 bases left between them. The CDR3 covers 15 residues.

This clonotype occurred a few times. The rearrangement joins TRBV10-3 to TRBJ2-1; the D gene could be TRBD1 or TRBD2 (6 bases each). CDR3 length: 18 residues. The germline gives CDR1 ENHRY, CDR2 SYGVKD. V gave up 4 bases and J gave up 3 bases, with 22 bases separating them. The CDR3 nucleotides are TGTGCCATCAGTGTTTGGGGGGACAAGGCCTTGCGCTACAATGAGCAGTTCTTC. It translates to CAISVWGDKALRYNEQFF.

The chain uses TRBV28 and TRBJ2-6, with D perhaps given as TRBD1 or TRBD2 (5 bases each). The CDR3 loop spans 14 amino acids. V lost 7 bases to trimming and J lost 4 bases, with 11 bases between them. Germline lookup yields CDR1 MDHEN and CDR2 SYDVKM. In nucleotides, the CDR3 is TGTGCCAGCATGGTCGGGGCAGGGGCCAACGTCCTGACTTTC. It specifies CASMVGAGANVLTF.

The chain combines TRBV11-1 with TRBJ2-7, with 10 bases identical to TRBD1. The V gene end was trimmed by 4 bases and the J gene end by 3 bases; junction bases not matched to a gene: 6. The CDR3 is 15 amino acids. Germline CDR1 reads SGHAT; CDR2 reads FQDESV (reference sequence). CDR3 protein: CASSSRDRGGYEQYF. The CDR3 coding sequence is TGTGCCAGCAGCTCCCGGGACAGGGGAGGCTACGAGCAGTACTTC. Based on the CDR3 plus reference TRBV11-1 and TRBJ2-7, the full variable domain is EAEVAQSPRYKITEKSQAVAFWCDPISGHATLYWYRQILGQGPELLVQFQDESVVDDSQLPKDRFSAERLKGVDSTLKIQPAELGDSAMYLCASSSRDRGGYEQYFGPGTRLTVT.

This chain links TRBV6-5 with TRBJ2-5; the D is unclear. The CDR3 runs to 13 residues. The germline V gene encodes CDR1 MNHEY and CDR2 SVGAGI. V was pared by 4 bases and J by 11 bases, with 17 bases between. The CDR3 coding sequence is TGTGCCAGCAGTTCCCATGTCGGCTACGTGCAGTACTTC. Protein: CASSSHVGYVQYF.